This T cell receptor (beta chain) comes out of a study of lymphopenia after photon versus proton radiotherapy. Findings of the study overall: Oligoclonal CD8+ Temra expansion after nadir drove photon patients' diversity drop. Photon-treated patients lost naive T cells and TCR diversity; proton-treated stayed stable. A bigger post-nadir fall in TCR diversity correlated inversely with survival time in deceased patients.

TCRdb keeps only in-frame clones here, not all; method: immunoSEQ multiplex PCR. The sample consists of fewer than 30,000 clones, about nine tenths of them appearing once. For this clone: No antigen is known for it.

The CDR3 loop spans 14 amino acids. Losses at the gene ends were 3 bases for V and 8 bases for J; bases not matched to a gene: 8. The germline CDR1 and CDR2 sequences are GTSNPN and SVGIG (reference sequence). The receptor comes from a man aged 45-65 years with gastric cancer. The V and J genes are TRBV30 and TRBJ1-2; the match to TRBD1 covers 11 bases. The source material was peripheral blood, sampled from a patient treated with photon-based radiotherapy. Written as DNA, the CDR3 is TGTGCCTGGAGCTCCGGACAGGGGGCAAGAGGCTACACCTTC. Translating it yields CAWSSGQGARGYTF.